Listed below are T cell receptor beta chains from one sample, sequenced in a study of blood T cell repertoires in COVID-19. Clones were read by immunoSEQ multiplex PCR, and TCRdb kept only the in-frame ones, dropping some. The sample shows 250,000 to 300,000 clones, about nine tenths of them seen only once. The sequencing input was peripheral blood. The receptors originated from a young woman with COVID-19, enrolled during active disease. The conserved cysteine and the conserved F or W are not part of the CDR3 here.

V gene	J gene	CDR3 protein
TRBV6-6	TRBJ1-2	ASSPPPGSIFDGYT
TRBV30	TRBJ1-5	AWSTGDFQPQH
TRBV7-8	TRBJ2-1	ASSPIRLAGKGQF
TRBV6-5	TRBJ1-3	ASSYGSGSGNTIY
TRBV18	TRBJ1-1	ASYGTGDEAF
TRBV19	TRBJ1-6	ASSISGAPLH
TRBV30	TRBJ2-7	AWSLLGSLSYEQY
TRBV6-5	TRBJ2-1	ASRSSGYNEQF
TRBV29-1	TRBJ1-6	SVGDSRGNNSPLH
TRBV6-2/TRBV6-3	TRBJ1-5	ASSPHRQLPDQPQH
TRBV7-9	TRBJ1-5	ASSLAGLPQH
TRBV4-3	TRBJ1-1	ASSQDRQGSTEAF
TRBV6-5	TRBJ1-2	ASRQGTSNYGYT
TRBV3-1/TRBV3-2	TRBJ2-3	ASSLRMGLETDTQY
TRBV27	TRBJ2-7	ASSLSGTGIHEQY
TRBV6-2/TRBV6-3	TRBJ2-3	ASSYIPGSSTDTQY
TRBV6-5	TRBJ1-5	ATGRTVSNQPQH
TRBV11-2	TRBJ1-1	ASSLSTGGPTEAF
TRBV27	TRBJ2-2	ASRSISVDTGELF
TRBV11-2	TRBJ2-7	ASSLGLAGGNEQY
TRBV5-6	TRBJ1-2	ASSLDSLWGYT
TRBV2	TRBJ1-3	ASSESPTGVRNTIY
TRBV15	TRBJ1-1	ATSRDLPNARNTEAF
TRBV9	TRBJ1-6	ASSGDSSSYNSPLH
TRBV7-8	TRBJ2-1	ASSPLGPGQPHNEQF
TRBV1	TRBJ2-4	TSSQTDGVAFNIQY
TRBV28	TRBJ2-7	ASSSPGTGVSYEQY
TRBV6-6	TRBJ2-7	ASTNRGGPYEQY
TRBV15	TRBJ2-2	ATSGLAGDTGELF